This TCR beta chain was obtained from a study of shared clonotypes between healthy human individuals. About the study: Three plates each covered CD4 naive and memory; CD8 naive two, CD8 memory one. Whole-study results and caveats: Donor clonotype sharing was expected to depend on sequencing depth.

Evenly divided among several immunoSEQ plates was the genomic DNA of each subset. Profiling relied on immunoSEQ multiplex PCR, and the TCRdb table lists in-frame clones only, not all of them. The sample lists about 2.3 million clones; approximately 93% were seen once. The donor population consisted of healthy HIV-negative adults with no recent acute infections or vaccinations. The CDR3 runs 15 residues. CDR1 is SGHTA and CDR2 is FQGNSA in the germline V gene. After removal of 4 bases from V and 6 bases from J, the junction contained 8 bases not matched to a gene. Regarding this clone: Antigen specificity is unknown.

The sequence was obtained from a man between 18 and 35 years old in good health. Some clones in this sample may be carry-over from other donors' samples. The chain has TRBV7-2 and TRBJ2-7; the match to TRBD1 covers 11 bases. Material for sequencing was naive CD4+ T cells from PBMCs. Subset of the sample: CD45RA+ positively selected. This CDR3 reads CASSWKGQGAGEQYF. CDR3 in DNA: TGTGCCAGCAGCTGGAAAGGACAGGGGGCGGGCGAGCAGTACTTC.